The T cell receptor beta chain described here comes from a study of response to subunit inactivated influenza vaccine. TCRdb used MiXCR to reprocess the RT-PCR reads, holding one entry per CDR3 protein. The sample holds about 540,000 distinct CDR3 sequences, approximately 22% seen once. Germline CDR1 is MDHEN and CDR2 is SYDVKM. The CDR3 spans 19 residues. Trimming at V came to 4 bases and at J to 1 base, leaving 12 bases not matched to a gene. The same specimen was also included in a second study, on T cells expressing NK-cell markers. That work adds: TCR beta cDNA was generated via 5'RACE template switching incorporating UMIs. According to the study, TCR beta repertoires originated from sorted CD3+CD56+NKG2C+, CD3+CD56+NKG2C- and CD3+CD56-NKG2C+ T cells. Sequencing covered eight donors, seven HCMV-seropositive and one seronegative. In 6 or 7 donors, dominant NKG2C+ clonotypes were roughly 1.0-7.0% of CD8+ T cells. Whether the expanded NKG2C+ T cell clones recognized HCMV remained unclear.

V and J are TRBV28 and TRBJ2-3, with 12 bases identical to TRBD1. This TCR derives from a middle-aged man who received an inactivated influenza vaccine. The sample in question was CD4+ T cells sorted from PBMCs, obtained approximately 12 days after vaccination. As DNA, the CDR3 is TGTGCCAGCAGTTCACCCCTACGGGACAGGGGGCGAGGCACAGATACGCAGTATTTT. Protein product: CASSSPLRDRGRGTDTQYF.